Reported below is one T cell receptor (beta chain). What it binds is not known. V lost 0 bases and J lost 5; bases outside the gene matches: 6. This CDR3 is 16 amino acids long. Germline V gene sequence: CDR1 MNHEY, CDR2 SVGAGI. This entry is derived from a study of cytomegalovirus exposure and HLA in healthy donors. The PCR used 60 Vbeta and 13 Jbeta primers. Libraries were prepared by immunoSEQ multiplex PCR; TCRdb keeps only in-frame clonotypes and omits some of them. The repertoire holds some 100,000 clones, roughly 60% seen once, with 5.5% in the top ten. Study-level results: The study put 150 or so TCR beta chains on its list as cytomegalovirus-associated.

The chain links TRBV6-5 to TRBJ1-4; 7 bases match TRBD1. The sample was PBMCs. The TCR was taken from a woman under 40 in good health and CMV-seropositive. The CDR3 loop is CASSYSVAGGNEKLFF. DNA for the CDR3: TGTGCCAGCAGTTACTCGGTGGCAGGGGGAAATGAAAAACTGTTTTTT.